The T cell receptor (beta chain) described here comes from a study of cytomegalovirus exposure and HLA in healthy donors. Across the study: It was reported in a later analysis that the 120 or so validation repertoires used the same platform as the 500 to 700 first-cohort repertoires.

Regarding the study as a whole: In vitro checks showed that a few CMV-associated chains really do target CMV antigens. Published work reported that the classifier diagnosed cytomegalovirus status with high specificity and sensitivity. The study flagged 150 to 200 TCR beta chains as cytomegalovirus-associated.

As concerns this clone: Its antigen remains unknown.

Libraries were prepared by immunoSEQ multiplex PCR; TCRdb keeps only in-frame clonotypes and omits some of them. This table has around 50,000 clones, just over 90% appearing once. The length of the CDR3 is 15 residues. V gave up 11 bases and J gave up 0 bases; unmatched junction bases: 9. The germline V gene has CDR1 SNHLY and CDR2 FYNNEI. Input material: PBMCs. The V call is TRBV2, the J call TRBJ1-4; the match to TRBD1 covers 7 bases. This clonotype originated in a woman between 18 and 29 years old in good health and CMV-seronegative. The CDR3 loop is CAGLDRFPTNEKLFF. CDR3 nucleotide sequence: TGTGCCGGCTTGGACAGGTTTCCAACTAATGAAAAACTGTTTTTT. The whole variable domain, remainder taken from reference TRBV2 and TRBJ1-4, is EPEVTQTPSHQVTQMGQEVILRCVPISNHLYFYWYRQILGQKVEFLVSFYNNEISEKSEIFDDQFSVERPDGSNFTLKIRSTKLEDSAMYFCAGLDRFPTNEKLFFGSGTQLSVL.